This T cell receptor (beta chain) was sequenced for a study of cytomegalovirus exposure and HLA in healthy donors (dated by TCRdb to about 2017). Looking at the study overall: An earlier analysis of a few hundred of the donors reported 250 to 350 Gb of sequence data and 95 million to 120 million unique TCR beta sequences obtained from about 200 million T cells. An early release covering just under 650 HLA-typed donors comprised about 300 gigabases of sequencing data and around 80 million unique TCR sequences. The genetic ancestry cluster associated with self-reported Caucasian donors included about 81% of the 398 genotyped donors. The study was designed to test whether signatures of past pathogen exposure could be identified by cataloging public T cell receptors. Using immunosequencing, the study profiled T cell repertoires from around 670 subjects and related those repertoires to cytomegalovirus serostatus. In addition to the first cohort of 650 to 800 subjects, a separate validation cohort of 120 different subjects was used. The study combined high-throughput TCR immunosequencing, statistical association of individual TCRs with disease status, and machine learning to predict cytomegalovirus infection status. A later analysis re-analyzed previously published TCR beta repertoires from 550 to 700 donors and added high-resolution HLA genotyping to study TCR occurrence patterns. The later analysis used no new phenotypic data to find candidate immune exposures, relying instead on TCR beta sequences and their occurrence across donors. In an earlier analysis of 500 to 650 of the donors, high-throughput TCR beta sequencing was used to judge whether each TCR beta V gene segment behaved as functional or pseudogenic. Donor age, sex, ethnicity and CMV serostatus were compiled together with the repertoire data. Genome-wide SNP genotypes for about three fifths of the roughly 670 donors were used in a later genetic analysis, which treated that subset as a discovery cohort. Every repertoire in the discovery cohort had been generated on one and the same sequencing platform. HLA typing covered class I and class II loci at four-digit resolution. The number of donors typed differed by locus, with about 629-640 for A, B, C, DRB1 and DQB1, 522 for DQA1, over 600 for DPA1, and approximately 470 for DPB1. Because of strong linkage in the cohort, roughly five DR-DQ haplotypes were treated as single units for association and clustering. Among under 450 genotyped donors of the cohort, an average of around 240,000 unique TCR beta nucleotide sequences were sequenced per donor, roughly 20% of them non-productive.

Results the study describes overall, beyond this receptor: In vitro tests confirmed that a few of the cytomegalovirus-associated TCR beta chains recognize cytomegalovirus antigens. The earlier analysis of about 600 of the donors excluded 15 to 20 rarely observed V segments, including chromosome 9 orphons, because counts were too low. In an earlier analysis of fewer than 750 of the donors, most TCR beta V segments were observed in productive rearrangements about 87% or about 30% of the time, broadly matching IMGT annotations. The study gave a list of some 150 TCR beta chains associated with cytomegalovirus. The authors suggested that the approach could potentially be extended to other disease states and immunological phenotypes. Because HLA typing was missing for some donors at each locus, association tests included only the typed subset. According to a later genetic analysis, donors in an Asian-associated ancestry cluster had fewer N-insertions in productive TCRs than the roughly 670-donor mean. In a later analysis, TCR association rates were found to vary across HLA loci, with the most associated TCRs seen for DRB1 alleles and the fewest for HLA-C alleles. The classifier was reported to diagnose cytomegalovirus status with high specificity and sensitivity in both the original cohort and the validation cohort. For the cohort, immune exposure information was limited to CMV serostatus. When HLA alleles, especially DR and DQ, strongly co-occurred, TCR associations were difficult to assign to individual alleles. A later genetic analysis associated a missense DCLRE1C variant with V-gene and J-gene trimming of TCR beta chains, and an independent cohort replicated the association. A further reported finding was that TCR beta sequences accurately predicted the HLA-A and HLA-B alleles for most subjects in the first cohort. The cohort was sequenced for TCR beta chains only, and without alpha or paired-chain data the features that could be detected were limited. In a later analysis, most CMV-associated TCR beta chains were found to appear HLA-restricted, with HLA associations seemingly driven largely by CMV exposure. A group of highly shared sequence variants was considered likely to be a technical artifact of the sequencing pipeline. Most TCR sequences were seen in very few donors, while some public TCRs were found in many individuals. A later analysis found that HLA-associated TCR beta chains were more clonally expanded and had lower generation probabilities than equally common non-associated chains. Sequencing depth was assumed to be roughly uniform across donors in the presence/absence analyses, though that assumption may not hold. Correlated functional status among segregating V segments might reflect linkage disequilibrium, but an unknown experimental factor could not be ruled out. The 87-base-pair reads could not distinguish some IMGT-functional V segments, including TRBV6-2 and TRBV6-3, so those segments were excluded. A later analysis reported that several top co-occurrence clusters appeared linked to parvovirus B19, influenza, CMV and Epstein-Barr virus. Specific HLA alleles were associated with around 18,000 TCR beta sequences at a false discovery rate of 0.05 in a later analysis.

This clone was counted a single time. Which antigen it targets is not known. Base qualities are not recorded, but no much larger clone differs from it by a single base. The library came from the immunoSEQ multiplex PCR assay. For the multiplex PCR, a mixture combining 60 forward primers for TCR Vbeta segments and 13 reverse primers for TCR Jbeta segments was used. Amplification of the CDR3 region of rearranged TCR beta genes was performed with a multiplex PCR assay on genomic DNA. Amplified TCR beta libraries were sequenced as 87-base-pair reads on the Illumina HiSeq System. The paper's data handling went like this. In a later analysis, 80 million or so unique TCR beta chains were counted across the 500 to 700 repertoires, and roughly 11 million of these chains were shared by at least two donors. Raw reads were error-corrected and collapsed into unique sequences with a nearest-neighbor algorithm that merged closely related sequences to remove PCR and sequencing errors. V, D and J gene segments were assigned by aligning CDR3 sequences to IMGT reference sequences. For a sequence to be retained, at least a six-nucleotide match to both a V gene segment and a J gene segment was required. A rearrangement was called productive if the CDR3 had no stop codons and remained in frame with V and J, and every other rearrangement was called non-productive. Following IMGT convention, CDR3 was defined as the stretch from the second conserved V-encoded cysteine up to the conserved J-encoded phenylalanine. The earlier analysis of fewer than 750 of the donors excluded sequences that lacked an unambiguous match to a single V gene segment. In an earlier analysis of several hundred of the donors, V segments were called functional above 56.7% productive rearrangements and were called segregating when the between-donor standard deviation exceeded 5%. A statistical classification framework was developed to diagnose cytomegalovirus status using the catalog of TCR beta chain sequences. V and J gene assignment, in a later analysis, came from comparing TCR nucleotide sequences with IMGT/GENE-DB human TR gene sequences. In a later analysis, CDR3 sequences and most-parsimonious VDJ recombination scenarios were assigned using the TCRdist pipeline. In a later analysis, each TCR beta chain was defined by its CDR3 amino acid sequence together with its V-gene family, and reads without a unique V-gene family were excluded. As a way to deal with suspected cross-contamination and a sequencing artifact, a later analysis dropped 450 to 600 nucleotide sequences that were highly shared and had low generation probability. For each public chain, a later analysis derived a clonal expansion index from normalized ranks of inferred template counts within each repertoire. In a later analysis, generation probabilities were computed with a VDJ recombination model fitted to out-of-frame rearrangements, and the resulting probabilities were checked against IGoR. A later analysis scored TCR-TCR, TCR-HLA and TCR-CMV co-occurrence with hypergeometric tests, applying a repertoire-size bias correction to TCR pairs. To estimate false discovery rates, a later analysis permuted the HLA or CMV assignments 20 times. A later analysis grouped co-occurring TCRs with DBSCAN, adding TCRdist sequence similarity when clustering within HLA-allele-positive subsets. Repertoires with fewer than 30,000 or more than 120,000 public chains, plus five repertoires with anomalous nucleotide sharing, were excluded from co-occurrence clustering. Not all clones reach the TCRdb copy of this immuneACCESS table, which keeps in-frame sequences only. Checked studies attribute under half of the gap to unresolved V genes and leave the rest unexplained. Clone size and the V and J calls come from that table; the DNA yielded D and trimming. Counted in this sample were 90,000 to 120,000 clones; 65% to 80% of them appeared once. Together, the top ten hold under 5% of the sample.

The cohort consisted of 600 to 700 healthy bone marrow donors. Cohort members were all nominally healthy when sampled, although unrecorded immune exposures were likely present. The donor tested CMV seronegative and was one of the 352 seronegative cohort members. A peripheral blood sample was collected from each donor, and TCR beta sequencing was performed on peripheral blood mononuclear cells. The Qiagen DNeasy Blood Extraction Kit was used to extract genomic DNA from the blood cell samples. V is pruned by 2 bases and J by 5 bases, leaving 10 bases of the junction without a gene match. The CDR3 goes from the cysteine to the phenylalanine over 17 residues. Only the CDR3 part of the read is kept: 51 bases, read in frame from the first base. CDR1 and CDR2, per the germline V gene, are MDHEN and SYDVKM.

The clonotype comes from a male donor in good health and CMV-seronegative. The sequencing input was PBMCs. The chain uses TRBV28 and TRBJ1-5, with 9 central nucleotides matching TRBD1. The encoded CDR3 is CASSLRYSGQGDQPQHF. The DNA sequence follows: TGTGCCAGCAGTTTACGATACTCGGGACAGGGAGATCAGCCCCAGCATTTT.